This T cell receptor (beta chain) was recovered during a study of blood T cell repertoires in COVID-19. V shed 4 bases, J shed 4 bases, and the junction held 12 bases outside the gene matches. The CDR3 has 17 residues. Germline V gives CDR1 MNHEY, CDR2 SMNVEV (reference sequence). Sequencing used immunoSEQ multiplex PCR; TCRdb keeps in-frame clones, though not all of them. The top ten clones hold roughly 10% of a sample with about 88,000 clones, about 90% of them seen once. The receptor was isolated from an elderly man with acute or convalescent COVID-19. V and J are TRBV27 and TRBJ2-3; 9 bases line up with TRBD1. Sequencing was carried out using peripheral blood. CDR3 amino acids: CASSSPPTDRGADTQYF. The DNA for the CDR3 is TGTGCCAGCAGTTCTCCCCCCACGGACAGGGGCGCAGATACGCAGTATTTT.